Shown below are 21 T cell receptor beta chains from a single sample sequenced in a study of CD8+ T cells in alopecia areata. cDNA reverse transcribed from extracted RNA served as the sequencing template. Produced via immunoSEQ multiplex PCR; TCRdb's table is partial and in-frame only. The sample lists about 200,000 clones, about 62% seen once, with 5.5% in the top ten. The treatment denotes: oral pan-JAK inhibitor, 5-10 mg twice daily. Sequenced here: CD4+ T cells sorted from blood, sampled at week 24, from a patient treated with tofacitinib. The receptors originated from a human donor with alopecia areata.

The chain carries TRBV27 and TRBJ2-7, with a tentative D call TRBD1 (6 bases). V lost 7 bases, J lost 2 bases, and 18 bases lay in between. This CDR3 comprises 15 residues. Germline V CDR1 and CDR2: MNHEY, SMNVEV (reference sequence). The CDR3 here is CASKRTIDRTYEQYF. In DNA form, the CDR3 reads TGTGCCAGCAAGAGGACAATAGACAGGACCTACGAGCAGTACTTC.

The rearrangement uses TRBV5-1 and TRBJ2-1, with D maybe TRBD1 (6 bases). CDR3 length equals 13 residues. In germline, CDR1 is SGHRS, CDR2 YFSETQ. With 1 base removed from V and 9 bases from J, the gap between germline ends came to 11 bases. CDR3 region: CASSLSQGSEQFF. DNA for the CDR3: TGCGCCAGCAGCTTGTCCCAGGGGAGTGAGCAGTTCTTC.

The genes are TRBV30 and TRBJ1-1, with TRBD1 matching over 9 bases. After removal of 5 bases from V and 0 bases from J, the junction contained 7 bases not matched to a gene. Germline values: CDR1 GTSNPN, CDR2 SVGIG (reference sequence). This CDR3 contains 15 residues. CDR3 region: CAWEDRGGVNTEAFF. The CDR3 region has the DNA TGTGCCTGGGAGGACAGGGGCGGGGTGAACACTGAAGCTTTCTTT.

The chain joins TRBV7-2 to TRBJ2-5, with 10 bases that match TRBD2. The CDR3 is 15 amino acids. V lost 3 bases and J lost 4; bases outside the gene matches: 5. The germline V gene has CDR1 SGHTA and CDR2 FQGNSA. CDR3 region: CASSFSSGGGETQYF. Written as DNA, the CDR3 is TGTGCCAGCAGCTTTTCTAGCGGGGGAGGAGAGACCCAGTACTTC.

The chain joins TRBV5-1 to TRBJ2-1, with 11 bases aligning to TRBD1. This CDR3 comprises 14 residues. The germline V gene has CDR1 SGHRS and CDR2 YFSETQ. V was pared by 3 bases and J by 7 bases, with 3 bases of the junction left unmatched. The CDR3 loop is CASSSGQGANEQFF. The CDR3 nucleotides read TGCGCCAGCAGCTCTGGACAGGGGGCGAATGAGCAGTTCTTC. Together with reference TRBV5-1 and TRBJ2-1, the CDR3 gives the full variable domain: KAGVTQTPRYLIKTRGQQVTLSCSPISGHRSVSWYQQTPGQGLQFLFEYFSETQRNKGNFPGRFSGRQFSNSRSEMNVSTLELGDSALYLCASSSGQGANEQFFGPGTRLTVL.

V is TRBV29-1 and J is TRBJ2-5, with a possible D match to TRBD1 (5 bases). The CDR3 is 15 amino acids. The germline V gene has CDR1 SQVTM and CDR2 ANQGSEA. V was trimmed by 3 bases and J by 5 bases, leaving 19 bases between them. CDR3 in DNA: TGCAGCGTTGATAAGGGCAGGGTAGGGGTTGAGACCCAGTACTTC. This translates into CSVDKGRVGVETQYF.

The V gene is TRBV7-2, the J gene TRBJ2-1; D possibly corresponds to TRBD2 (5 bases). Germline values: CDR1 SGHTA, CDR2 FQGNSA. Trimming removed 2 bases from V and 0 bases from J, with 14 bases in between. The CDR3 runs to 17 residues. CDR3 amino acids: CASSLFPDSSSYNEQFF. CDR3 sequence (DNA): TGTGCCAGCAGCTTATTCCCGGACTCGAGCTCCTACAATGAGCAGTTCTTC.

The table lists this clone with a few counts. J is TRBJ2-1 and V is TRBV9; D is perhaps TRBD1 (6 bases). V gave up 4 bases and J gave up 8 bases, with 19 bases separating them. Germline-derived CDR1 and CDR2 are SGDLS and YYNGEE. The CDR3 runs to 15 residues. The CDR3 protein is CASSPNPTGGHEQFF. The CDR3 DNA reads as TGTGCCAGCAGCCCTAATCCGACAGGTGGGCATGAGCAGTTCTTC. The complete variable domain, with remaining parts taken from reference TRBV9 and TRBJ2-1, reads DSGVTQTPKHLITATGQRVTLRCSPRSGDLSVYWYQQSLDQGLQFLIQYYNGEERAKGNILERFSAQQFPDLHSELNLSSLELGDSALYFCASSPNPTGGHEQFFGPGTRLTVL.

The chain joins TRBV5-4 to TRBJ2-5; perhaps TRBD1 as D (6 bases). V lost 0 bases and J 5 bases, leaving 11 bases between the germline ends. Germline-derived CDR1 and CDR2 are SGHNT and YYREEE (reference sequence). The CDR3 is 14 residues long. The CDR3 DNA reads as TGTGCCAGCAGCTTGGTTGGGGGCCCGGAGACCCAGTACTTC. Translation gives CASSLVGGPETQYF.

This clone occurred a few times. The chain joins TRBV5-1 to TRBJ2-7, with 9 positions matching TRBD2. V was clipped by 5 bases and J by 3 bases; unmatched bases: 9. Germline loops: CDR1 SGHRS, CDR2 YFSETQ. CDR3 length: 15 residues. In DNA, the CDR3 is TGCGCCAGCAGTTATAATAGCGGGGGACACTACGAGCAGTACTTC. Its protein is CASSYNSGGHYEQYF.

This clone was picked up a small number of times. The chain employs TRBV10-3 and TRBJ1-2, with D unclear. The germline gives CDR1 ENHRY, CDR2 SYGVKD. The CDR3 is made up of 12 amino acids. Trimming took off 10 bases at V and 8 bases at J, with 17 bases between the two ends. The CDR3 DNA reads as TGTGCCACCCTTGGGCGTTCTGGGGGCTACACCTTC. Translation gives CATLGRSGGYTF.

The chain uses TRBV13 and TRBJ2-2; the D gene is possibly TRBD1 (6 bases). The CDR3 length is 14 residues. The germline CDR1 and CDR2 sequences are PRHDT and FYEKMQ (reference sequence). The V and J ends lost 5 bases and 4 bases respectively, with 11 bases between them. For the CDR3, the DNA is TGTGCCAGCAGCCTACAGGGAATCACCGGGGAGCTGTTTTTT. Encoded protein: CASSLQGITGELFF. The full variable domain, with the rest looked up from reference TRBV13 and TRBJ2-2, is AAGVIQSPRHLIKEKRETATLKCYPIPRHDTVYWYQQGPGQDPQFLISFYEKMQSDKGSIPDRFSAQQFSDYHSELNMSSLELGDSALYFCASSLQGITGELFFGEGSRLTVL.

This clone came up a few times. The V gene is TRBV7-2, the J gene TRBJ2-1; D is unresolved. Germline V gene sequence: CDR1 SGHTA, CDR2 FQGNSA. The CDR3 is made up of 15 amino acids. The V gene lost 5 bases and the J gene lost 7 bases, with 18 bases spanning the gap. DNA for the CDR3: TGTGCCAGCAGCCCGGGTGGTTCGCTAGTAAATGAGCAGTTCTTC. It yields the protein CASSPGGSLVNEQFF.

This clone has only a few counts. The chain employs TRBV25-1 and TRBJ2-3, with TRBD2 as a possible D gene (6 bases). Germline loops: CDR1 MGHDK, CDR2 SYGVNS. The CDR3 is 15 amino acids. Trimming took off 3 bases at V and 0 bases at J, with 10 bases between the two ends. The CDR3 nucleotides read TGTGCCAGCAGTGACCTCGGGGGTAGCACAGATACGCAGTATTTT. This translates into CASSDLGGSTDTQYF. The whole variable domain, remainder taken from reference TRBV25-1 and TRBJ2-3, is EADIYQTPRYLVIGTGKKITLECSQTMGHDKMYWYQQDPGMELHLIHYSYGVNSTEKGDLSSESTVSRIRTEHFPLTLESARPSHTSQYLCASSDLGGSTDTQYFGPGTRLTVL.

This chain uses TRBV18 with TRBJ2-1, with D perhaps matching TRBD2 (6 bases). This CDR3 contains 16 residues. The V gene lost 6 bases and the J gene lost 3 bases, with 18 bases spanning the gap. The germline V gene encodes CDR1 KGHSH and CDR2 LQKENI. CDR3 sequence reads: CASSAEGLGYYNEQFF. DNA for the CDR3: TGTGCCAGCTCGGCGGAGGGGTTAGGATACTACAATGAGCAGTTCTTC.

CDR3 coding DNA: TGTGCCAGCAGCTTAGAAGGTAGCTTCTCTGGAAACACCATATATTTT. It encodes CASSLEGSFSGNTIYF. This chain joins TRBV7-6 and TRBJ1-3; D gene uncertain. V was cut by 1 base and J by 0 bases, with 10 bases left in between. CDR3 length: 16 residues. Germline lookup yields CDR1 SGHVS and CDR2 FNYEAQ. Supplemented by reference TRBV7-6 and TRBJ1-3, the full variable domain reads GAGVSQSPRYKVTKRGQDVALRCDPISGHVSLYWYRQALGQGPEFLTYFNYEAQQDKSGLPNDRFSAERPEGSISTLTIQRTEQRDSAMYRCASSLEGSFSGNTIYFGEGSWLTVV.

This chain uses TRBV5-4 with TRBJ1-6; D is unclear. V shed 3 bases and J shed 8 bases, with 9 bases lying between them. This CDR3 has 13 residues. Germline values: CDR1 SGHNT, CDR2 YYREEE (reference sequence). The CDR3 protein is CASSSWADSPLHF. The CDR3 nucleotides are TGTGCCAGCAGCTCCTGGGCTGATTCACCCCTCCACTTT.

The chain is built from TRBV29-1 and TRBJ1-1, with 7 positions matching TRBD1. Losses at the gene ends were 8 bases for V and 0 bases for J; bases not matched to a gene: 6. The CDR3 totals 13 residues. CDR1 and CDR2 (germline): SQVTM, ANQGSEA. Written as DNA, the CDR3 is TGCAGCTCACAGGGGCCCTTGAACACTGAAGCTTTCTTT. It codes for CSSQGPLNTEAFF.

The rearrangement joins TRBV10-3 to TRBJ1-1; D is uncertain. CDR3 length equals 15 residues. V lost 0 bases, J lost 5 bases, and 13 bases lay in between. Germline V gene sequence: CDR1 ENHRY, CDR2 SYGVKD. The CDR3 DNA sequence: TGTGCCATCAGTGAGTCGGACTTTACGAAAACTGAAGCTTTCTTT. This sequence encodes CAISESDFTKTEAFF.

The CDR3 reads CASSPRLEQFF. The CDR3 DNA is TGTGCCAGCAGCCCACGACTTGAGCAGTTCTTC. The chain joins TRBV2 to TRBJ2-1; D unresolved. V was pared by 6 bases and J by 9 bases, with 9 bases between. Germline V gene sequence: CDR1 SNHLY, CDR2 FYNNEI. This CDR3 comprises 11 residues. The whole variable domain, remainder taken from reference TRBV2 and TRBJ2-1, is EPEVTQTPSHQVTQMGQEVILRCVPISNHLYFYWYRQILGQKVEFLVSFYNNEISEKSEIFDDQFSVERPDGSNFTLKIRSTKLEDSAMYFCASSPRLEQFFGPGTRLTVL.

The V and J genes are TRBV28 and TRBJ1-3, with TRBD1 identical over 8 bases. Germline lookup yields CDR1 MDHEN and CDR2 SYDVKM. This CDR3 contains 15 residues. Trimming cost V 5 bases and J 0 bases; bases outside gene matches: 3. As DNA, the CDR3 is TGTGCCAGCAGTCGGGGACAGGCCTCTGGAAACACCATATATTTT. Protein sequence: CASSRGQASGNTIYF.